This TCR beta chain originates from a study of T cell responses to AZD1222 COVID-19 vaccine. Study-wide background: Pooled in the analysis were second doses at about 4 or about 12 weeks.

The CDR3 has 15 residues. Germline assignment: CDR1 MNHEY and CDR2 SMNVEV (reference sequence). V shed 4 bases and J shed 0 bases, with 12 bases lying between them. About this clone itself: Its antigen remains unknown.

Data came from immunoSEQ multiplex PCR; TCRdb stores just in-frame clones and leaves some out. The sample consists of about 85,000 clones, roughly nine tenths of them appearing once. Overall study results and limits: Baseline serostatus was positive in only six or seven AZD1222 recipients. Sampling captured repertoires only after the peak T cell response. Females outnumbered males among donors, who were mostly white British; clonal diversity was possibly underestimated.

Source: peripheral blood, taken on day 0 of AZD1222 vaccination. The V call is TRBV27, the J call TRBJ1-2, with D possibly matching TRBD1 (5 bases). This clonotype was obtained from an adult in good health. CDR3 protein: CASSSLRTPNYGYTF. The DNA for the CDR3 is TGTGCCAGCAGTTCCCTTCGGACACCTAACTATGGCTACACCTTC.